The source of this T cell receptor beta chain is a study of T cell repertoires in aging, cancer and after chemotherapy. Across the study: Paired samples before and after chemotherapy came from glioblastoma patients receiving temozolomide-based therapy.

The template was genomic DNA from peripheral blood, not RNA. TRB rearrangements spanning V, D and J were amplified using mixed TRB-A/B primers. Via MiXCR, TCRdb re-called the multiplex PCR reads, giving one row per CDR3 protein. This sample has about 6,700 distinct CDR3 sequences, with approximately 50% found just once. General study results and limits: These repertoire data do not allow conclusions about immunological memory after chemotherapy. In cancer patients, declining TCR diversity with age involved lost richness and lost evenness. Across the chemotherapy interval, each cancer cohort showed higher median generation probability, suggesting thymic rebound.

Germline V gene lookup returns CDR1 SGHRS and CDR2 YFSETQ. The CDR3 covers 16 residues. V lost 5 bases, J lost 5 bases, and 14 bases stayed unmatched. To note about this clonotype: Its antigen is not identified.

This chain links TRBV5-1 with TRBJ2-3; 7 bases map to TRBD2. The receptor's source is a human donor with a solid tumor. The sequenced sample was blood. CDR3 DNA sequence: TGCGCCAGCAGTTCTGTAGCGGGCCGAATTGGAGATACGCAGTATTTT. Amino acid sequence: CASSSVAGRIGDTQYF.